A selection of T cell receptor beta chains follows, all from one sample in a study of shared T cell receptors in the human thymus. Repertoires were generated with immunoSEQ multiplex PCR, while TCRdb's copy carries only in-frame clones and drops some. The sample yields under 450,000 clones, approximately 95% seen once. The sample taken for sequencing was thymocytes. All receptors come from a human donor. The CDR3 runs from the conserved cysteine through the conserved F or W. Fields, in order: V gene, clone size, CDR3 protein. Only part of the rows carry a size: once, few, many, or a class if the clone is expanded.

v_call: TRBV27
clone_size: .
cdr3_aa: CASRKRVSDTQYF

v_call: TRBV9
clone_size: .
cdr3_aa: CASSVGGIRDTQYF

v_call: TRBV28
clone_size: few
cdr3_aa: CASSDDGTRPQHF

v_call: TRBV27
clone_size: .
cdr3_aa: CASSSGRPEKLFF

v_call: TRBV29-1
clone_size: .
cdr3_aa: CSVDCGEQFF

v_call: TRBV30
clone_size: .
cdr3_aa: CAWSVSLVSGTGGVDSPLHF

v_call: TRBV4-2
clone_size: .
cdr3_aa: CASRRSGTGRLWEQYF

v_call: TRBV7-9
clone_size: .
cdr3_aa: CASSSWTSSYNEQFF

v_call: TRBV18
clone_size: few
cdr3_aa: CASSPLWTGNTEAFF

v_call: TRBV27
clone_size: .
cdr3_aa: CASSQKKMRYLVGRRNTEAFF

v_call: TRBV11-3
clone_size: few
cdr3_aa: CASSSHYSADSSYEQYF

v_call: TRBV28
clone_size: .
cdr3_aa: CASSLPQARFGQGGHEQYF

v_call: TRBV27
clone_size: .
cdr3_aa: CASSSNLLGGNQPQHF

v_call: TRBV14
clone_size: .
cdr3_aa: CASSLESGSSGRATTGELFF

v_call: TRBV28
clone_size: .
cdr3_aa: CASSPTGRKDCGPYNEQFF

v_call: TRBV9
clone_size: .
cdr3_aa: CASSADSREATDTQYF

v_call: TRBV6-5
clone_size: .
cdr3_aa: CASSQAHEDQPQHF

v_call: TRBV28
clone_size: .
cdr3_aa: CASSFLKGRTYGYTF

v_call: TRBV4-1
clone_size: .
cdr3_aa: CASSARRERVLDEQFF

v_call: TRBV4-3
clone_size: .
cdr3_aa: CASSQLGRTQETQYF

v_call: TRBV14
clone_size: .
cdr3_aa: CASSQDLAGWGYTF

v_call: TRBV25-1
clone_size: .
cdr3_aa: CASSEFWTTSYEQYF

v_call: TRBV25-1
clone_size: .
cdr3_aa: CASSEATSGVPTGELFF

v_call: TRBV7-9
clone_size: .
cdr3_aa: CASSKTSGIDYEQYF

v_call: TRBV4-2
clone_size: .
cdr3_aa: CASSQDSGGGESGRAIQYF

v_call: TRBV7-2
clone_size: .
cdr3_aa: CASSIGGQGGYEQYF

v_call: TRBV28
clone_size: .
cdr3_aa: CASSSLQEDYEQYF

v_call: TRBV6-5
clone_size: .
cdr3_aa: CASSSSVGGQNTEAFF

v_call: TRBV7-6
clone_size: .
cdr3_aa: CASSLEGQRGASTDTQYF

v_call: TRBV6-5
clone_size: .
cdr3_aa: CASSYSASGLTNEQFF

v_call: TRBV2
clone_size: .
cdr3_aa: CASRSSYEQYF

v_call: TRBV28
clone_size: .
cdr3_aa: CASSSPRRSGYTF

v_call: TRBV4-2
clone_size: once
cdr3_aa: CASSQAGQTPNTGELFF

v_call: TRBV30
clone_size: .
cdr3_aa: CAWSPDRESADTQYF

v_call: TRBV4-1
clone_size: .
cdr3_aa: CASSPPGLAEEYEQYF

v_call: TRBV28
clone_size: .
cdr3_aa: CASSLAGAADTQYF

v_call: TRBV29-1
clone_size: .
cdr3_aa: CSVQGRYGYTF

v_call: TRBV10-1
clone_size: .
cdr3_aa: CASSESRLTGLSTDTQYF

v_call: TRBV28
clone_size: .
cdr3_aa: CASRPSTDTQYF

v_call: TRBV5-1
clone_size: once
cdr3_aa: CASSPRLGGYTF

v_call: TRBV7-2
clone_size: .
cdr3_aa: CASSFQPRGRPYEQYF

v_call: TRBV5-4
clone_size: .
cdr3_aa: CASSLGLAGGYQETQYF

v_call: TRBV10-3
clone_size: .
cdr3_aa: CAIQTDRWRDVYGYTF

v_call: TRBV27
clone_size: .
cdr3_aa: CASSLMGVGTEAFF

v_call: TRBV5-4
clone_size: .
cdr3_aa: CASSYQTGTSGRPPYNEQFF

v_call: TRBV27
clone_size: .
cdr3_aa: CASSSRGVRAGGPLLNTGELFF

v_call: TRBV6-5
clone_size: .
cdr3_aa: CASSPGSSNQPQHF